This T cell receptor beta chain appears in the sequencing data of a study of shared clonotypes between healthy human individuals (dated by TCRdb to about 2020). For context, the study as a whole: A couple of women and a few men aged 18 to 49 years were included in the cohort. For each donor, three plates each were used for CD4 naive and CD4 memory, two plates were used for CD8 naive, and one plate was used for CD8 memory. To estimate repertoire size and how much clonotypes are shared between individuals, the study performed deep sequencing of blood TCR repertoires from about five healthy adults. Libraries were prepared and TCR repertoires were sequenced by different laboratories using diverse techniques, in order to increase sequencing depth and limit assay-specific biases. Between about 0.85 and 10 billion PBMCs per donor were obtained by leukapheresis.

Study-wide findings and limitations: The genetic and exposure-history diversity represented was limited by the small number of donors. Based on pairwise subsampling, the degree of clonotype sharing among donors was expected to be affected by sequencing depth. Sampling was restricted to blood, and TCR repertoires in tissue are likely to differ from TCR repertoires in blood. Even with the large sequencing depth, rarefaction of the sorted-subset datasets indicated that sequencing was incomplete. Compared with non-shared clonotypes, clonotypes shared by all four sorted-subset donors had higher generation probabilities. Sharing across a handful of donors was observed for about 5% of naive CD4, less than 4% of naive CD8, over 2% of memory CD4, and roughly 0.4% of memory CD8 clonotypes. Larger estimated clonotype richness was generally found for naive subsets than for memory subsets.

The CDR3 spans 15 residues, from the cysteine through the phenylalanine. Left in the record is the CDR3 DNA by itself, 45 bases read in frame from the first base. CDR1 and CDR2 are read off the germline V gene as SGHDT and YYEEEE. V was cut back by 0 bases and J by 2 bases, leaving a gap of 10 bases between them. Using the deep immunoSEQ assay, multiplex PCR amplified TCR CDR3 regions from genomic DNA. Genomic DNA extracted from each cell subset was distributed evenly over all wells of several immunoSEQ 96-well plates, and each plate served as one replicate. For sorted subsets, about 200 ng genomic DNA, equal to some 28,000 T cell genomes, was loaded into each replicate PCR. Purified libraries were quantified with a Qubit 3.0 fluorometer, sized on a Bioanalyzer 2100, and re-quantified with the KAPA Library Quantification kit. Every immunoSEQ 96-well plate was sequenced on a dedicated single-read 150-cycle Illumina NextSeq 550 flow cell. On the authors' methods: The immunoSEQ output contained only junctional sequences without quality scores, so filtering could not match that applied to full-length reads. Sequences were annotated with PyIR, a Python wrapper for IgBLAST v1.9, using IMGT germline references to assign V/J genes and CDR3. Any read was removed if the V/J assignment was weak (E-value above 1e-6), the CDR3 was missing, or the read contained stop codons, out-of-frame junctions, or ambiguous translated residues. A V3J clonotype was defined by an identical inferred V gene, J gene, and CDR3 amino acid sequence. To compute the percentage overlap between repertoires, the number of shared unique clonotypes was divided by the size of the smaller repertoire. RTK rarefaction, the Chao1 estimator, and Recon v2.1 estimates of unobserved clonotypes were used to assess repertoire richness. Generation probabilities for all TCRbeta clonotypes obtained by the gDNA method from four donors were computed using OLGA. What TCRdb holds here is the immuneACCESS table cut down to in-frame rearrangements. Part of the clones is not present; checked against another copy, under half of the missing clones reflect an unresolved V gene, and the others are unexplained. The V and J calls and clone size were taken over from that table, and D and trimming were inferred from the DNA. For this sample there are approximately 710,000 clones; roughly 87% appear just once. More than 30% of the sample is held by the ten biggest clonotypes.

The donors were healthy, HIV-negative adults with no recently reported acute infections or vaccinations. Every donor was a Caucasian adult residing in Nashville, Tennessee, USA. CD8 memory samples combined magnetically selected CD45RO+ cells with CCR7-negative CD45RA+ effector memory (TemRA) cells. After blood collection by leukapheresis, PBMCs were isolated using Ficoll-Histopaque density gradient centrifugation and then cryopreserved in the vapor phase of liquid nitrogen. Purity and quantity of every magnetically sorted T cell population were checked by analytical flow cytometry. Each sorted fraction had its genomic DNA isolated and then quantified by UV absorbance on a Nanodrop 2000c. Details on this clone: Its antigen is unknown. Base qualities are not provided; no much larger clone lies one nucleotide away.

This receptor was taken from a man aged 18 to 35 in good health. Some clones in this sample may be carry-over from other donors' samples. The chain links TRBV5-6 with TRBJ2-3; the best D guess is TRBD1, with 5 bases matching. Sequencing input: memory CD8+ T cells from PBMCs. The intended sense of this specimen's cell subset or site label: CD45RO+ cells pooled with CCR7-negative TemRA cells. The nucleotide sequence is TGTGCCAGCAGCTTGGCCGACAGCAACACAGATACGCAGTATTTT. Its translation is CASSLADSNTDTQYF.